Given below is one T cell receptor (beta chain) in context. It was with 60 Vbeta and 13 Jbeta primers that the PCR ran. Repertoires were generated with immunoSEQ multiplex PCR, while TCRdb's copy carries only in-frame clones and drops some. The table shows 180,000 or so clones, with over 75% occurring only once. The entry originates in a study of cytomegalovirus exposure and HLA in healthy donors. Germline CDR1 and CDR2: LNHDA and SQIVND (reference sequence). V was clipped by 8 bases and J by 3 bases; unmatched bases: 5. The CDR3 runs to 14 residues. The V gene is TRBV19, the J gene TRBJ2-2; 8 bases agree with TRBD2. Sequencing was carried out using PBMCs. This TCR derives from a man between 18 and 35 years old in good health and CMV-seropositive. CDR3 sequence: CASLRTSYTGELFF. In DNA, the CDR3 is TGTGCCAGTCTGAGGACTAGCTACACCGGGGAGCTGTTTTTT. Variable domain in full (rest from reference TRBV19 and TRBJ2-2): DGGITQSPKYLFRKEGQNVTLSCEQNLNHDAMYWYRQDPGQGLRLIYYSQIVNDFQKGDIAEGYSVSREKKESFPLTVTSAQKNPTAFYLCASLRTSYTGELFFGEGSRLTVL.